Below, 5 T cell receptor beta chains from the same sample are listed, as sequenced in a study of blood T cell repertoires in COVID-19 (dated by TCRdb to about 2020). Library preparation employed the immunoSEQ multiplex PCR assay. TCRdb re-hosts the immuneACCESS table, in-frame sequences only. Its copies lack some clones; in the studies checked, an unresolved V gene accounts for under half of them, and the cause for the rest is not known. A total of about 160,000 clones appear in this sample, around 81% of them only once. The ten biggest clones cover about 11% of the sample. Sequenced sample: peripheral blood. The receptors were gathered from a man in his sixties with active or convalescent COVID-19.

The V and J genes are TRBV5-1 and TRBJ2-2, with 16 bases matching TRBD2. CDR1 and CDR2 from the germline V gene are SGHRS and YFSETQ. The V and J ends lost 3 bases and 5 bases, in that order; junction bases with no gene match: 10. The CDR3 covers 19 residues. CDR3 protein: CASSSTSGTSGGVTGELFF. The DNA of the CDR3 is TGCGCCAGCAGCTCCACCTCCGGGACTAGCGGGGGGGTTACCGGGGAGCTGTTTTTT.

The V and J genes are TRBV6-4 and TRBJ2-4, with a weak D call TRBD1 (5 bases). CDR3 length: 14 residues. V was clipped by 6 bases and J by 5 bases, with 14 bases between them. Germline loops: CDR1 MRHNA, CDR2 SNTAGT. For the CDR3, the DNA is TGTGCCAGCAGAACCAGAGAGACAGAAAACATTCAGTACTTC. Amino acid sequence: CASRTRETENIQYF.

The gene calls are TRBV5-1 and TRBJ1-2; TRBD1 aligns across 7 bases. This CDR3 contains 15 residues. Germline V CDR1 and CDR2: SGHRS, YFSETQ. V was pared by 7 bases and J by 0 bases, with 9 bases of the junction left unmatched. CDR3 nucleotides: TGCGCCAGCCGGCGGGACAGCGATTCTAACTATGGCTACACCTTC. Translating it yields CASRRDSDSNYGYTF.

This clone occurred a few times. The V and J genes are TRBV7-8 and TRBJ2-2, with 13 bases matching TRBD2. Per the germline V gene, CDR1 is SGHVS and CDR2 is FQNEAQ. Trimming cost V 4 bases and J 6 bases; bases outside gene matches: 17. The CDR3 runs to 20 residues. This chain's CDR3 is CASSSRRLAGGLRGSGELFF. CDR3 nucleotide sequence: TGTGCCAGCAGCTCGCGACGACTAGCGGGGGGCCTCCGTGGCTCCGGGGAGCTGTTTTTT.

V usage is TRBV24-1 and J usage is TRBJ2-2; D is possibly TRBD2 (7 bases). V lost 3 bases and J 4 bases, leaving 14 bases between the germline ends. Germline V lookup: CDR1 KGHDR, CDR2 SFDVKD. The CDR3 spans 16 residues. CDR3 protein: CATSDPLGGPTGELFF. DNA of the CDR3: TGTGCCACCAGTGATCCGCTGGGGGGGCCCACCGGGGAGCTGTTTTTT.